The 10 T cell receptor beta chains below were found in one sample sequenced in a study of T cells after yellow fever vaccination. TCRdb reanalysed the 5' RACE reads using MiXCR and keeps one entry per CDR3 protein. The sample holds about 350,000 distinct CDR3 sequences; roughly 4% are singletons and the top ten take about 26%. The sample consisted of PBMCs, taken 5 days after the yellow fever booster vaccination. These TCRs come from a young man who received the YFV17D yellow fever vaccine.

This clonotype was detected a few times. The V and J genes are TRBV7-9 and TRBJ2-5, with 11 positions matching TRBD2. With V trimmed by 5 bases and J by 4 bases, 6 bases remained unmatched. This CDR3 spans 15 amino acids. Germline CDR1 reads SEHNR; CDR2 reads FQNEAQ (reference sequence). The CDR3 here is CASSHSGGARETQYF. CDR3 nucleotides: TGTGCCAGCAGCCATAGCGGGGGGGCTCGAGAGACCCAGTACTTC.

This clonotype was recorded a few times. The rearrangement links TRBV7-2 to TRBJ1-5; tentatively, D is TRBD1 (5 bases). This CDR3 contains 15 residues. Germline V gene sequence: CDR1 SGHTA, CDR2 FQGNSA. The germline V and J ends were trimmed by 4 bases and 0 bases, with 10 bases remaining between them. The CDR3 nucleotides read TGTGCCAGCAGCTCTCGACAGTATAGCAATCAGCCCCAGCATTTT. This gives the protein CASSSRQYSNQPQHF.

The chain couples TRBV3-1 to TRBJ2-7; D unclear. CDR3 length: 12 residues. Looked up from germline, CDR1 is LGHDT and CDR2 is YNNKEL (reference sequence). Trimming cost V 3 bases and J 8 bases, with 11 bases left between them. CDR3 sequence reads: CASSHARKQQYF. Written as DNA, the CDR3 is TGTGCCAGCAGCCATGCGAGAAAGCAGCAGTACTTC.

This clonotype was seen more than once but under ten times. The chain is built from TRBV7-2 and TRBJ2-7; 7 nucleotides agree with TRBD2. With 1 base clipped from V and 4 bases from J, the junction kept 4 bases outside the gene matches. Per the germline V gene, CDR1 is SGHTA and CDR2 is FQGNSA. CDR3 length equals 14 residues. The CDR3, as DNA: TGTGCCAGCAGCTTAGGCGGCGGGGGATACGAGCAGTACTTC. The encoded protein is CASSLGGGGYEQYF.

This chain uses TRBV7-2 with TRBJ2-1; 9 bases fit TRBD2. The germline V gene encodes CDR1 SGHTA and CDR2 FQGNSA. V dropped 1 base and J dropped 13; count of bases not matched to a gene: 8. The CDR3 is 14 amino acids. The CDR3 region has the DNA TGTGCCAGCAGCTTAGAACGGGGCGGGGGGGCCCAGTTCTTC. Its protein product is CASSLERGGGAQFF.

This clonotype was counted ten times or more. The genes are TRBV24-1 and TRBJ2-5; possibly TRBD1 for D (6 bases). Trimming removed 4 bases from V and 5 bases from J, with 13 bases in between. Germline lookup yields CDR1 KGHDR and CDR2 SFDVKD. The CDR3 is made up of 14 amino acids. The DNA of the CDR3 is TGTGCCACCAGTGACCCAGGGGTTGCGGAGACCCAGTACTTC. Its protein product is CATSDPGVAETQYF.

This clonotype was observed at least ten times. The rearrangement joins TRBV10-3 to TRBJ2-2, with 8 bases identical to TRBD2. J gave up 0 bases and V 3 bases, and 12 bases lay outside the gene matches. There are 19 residues in the CDR3. Per the germline V gene, CDR1 is ENHRY and CDR2 is SYGVKD. CDR3 region: CAISDTSGGGGPNTGELFF. The DNA for the CDR3 is TGTGCCATCAGTGATACATCGGGGGGCGGGGGGCCGAACACCGGGGAGCTGTTTTTT.

This clonotype was seen only a few times. The V and J genes are TRBV10-3 and TRBJ2-3; 8 bases fit TRBD1. The CDR3 totals 13 residues. Germline V lookup: CDR1 ENHRY, CDR2 SYGVKD. J lost 4 bases, V lost 6 bases, and 3 bases had no gene match. The CDR3 nucleotides read TGTGCCATCAGGGACAGGGATGCAGATACGCAGTATTTT. This encodes CAIRDRDADTQYF.

This clonotype was seen many times. The genes are TRBV6-5 and TRBJ2-1; D remains unclear. CDR3 length: 12 residues. Germline CDR1 MNHEY, CDR2 SVGAGI. V lost 5 bases and J 9 bases, leaving 11 bases between the germline ends. The CDR3 reads CASSAKPLEQFF. The CDR3 DNA follows: TGTGCCAGCAGTGCGAAGCCCCTTGAGCAGTTCTTC.

This clonotype was observed many times. The chain combines TRBV28 with TRBJ2-5, with 7 bases lining up with TRBD1. Trimming removed 6 bases from V and 1 base from J; junction bases left unmatched: 5. The germline V gene has CDR1 MDHEN and CDR2 SYDVKM. This CDR3 region has 14 residues. Here the CDR3 DNA reads TGTGCCAGCAGCGGCAGGGGGATCCAAGAGACCCAGTACTTC. It specifies CASSGRGIQETQYF. Drawing the rest from reference TRBV28 and TRBJ2-5, the complete variable domain is DVKVTQSSRYLVKRTGEKVFLECVQDMDHENMFWYRQDPGLGLRLIYFSYDVKMKEKGDIPEGYSVSREKKERFSLILESASTNQTSMYLCASSGRGIQETQYFGPGTRLLVL.